The source of this T cell receptor (beta chain) is a study of blood T cell repertoires in COVID-19. Overall study: Nucleic acid was either cDNA or gDNA, and it came from T cells, B-cell-depleted T cells, or PBMCs.

Source study methods: Counts of nucleated cells, estimated from reference gene primer amplification, were obtained. The data were produced by immunoSEQ multiplex PCR, yet TCRdb's version contains in-frame clones alone and is incomplete. V and J calls and clone size are given by that table; D and trimming were obtained from the DNA. Of some 340,000 clones listed, around 88% are singletons. This TCR came from a man aged 30 to 39 with active or convalescent COVID-19. Sequenced sample: peripheral blood.

CDR3 DNA: TGTGCCAGCAGCGCGGTTTCCACCCCCTACAATGAGCAGTTCTTC. The encoded protein is CASSAVSTPYNEQFF. V gene TRBV7-2 combines with J gene TRBJ2-1, with D uncertain. Germline assignment: CDR1 SGHTA and CDR2 FQGNSA. V gave up 5 bases and J gave up 2 bases, with 13 bases separating them. CDR3 length: 15 residues. Full variable domain (remainder filled in from reference TRBV7-2 and TRBJ2-1): GAGVSQSPSNKVTEKGKDVELRCDPISGHTALYWYRQSLGQGLEFLIYFQGNSAPDKSGLPSDRFSAERTGGSVSTLTIQRTQQEDSAVYLCASSAVSTPYNEQFFGPGTRLTVL.